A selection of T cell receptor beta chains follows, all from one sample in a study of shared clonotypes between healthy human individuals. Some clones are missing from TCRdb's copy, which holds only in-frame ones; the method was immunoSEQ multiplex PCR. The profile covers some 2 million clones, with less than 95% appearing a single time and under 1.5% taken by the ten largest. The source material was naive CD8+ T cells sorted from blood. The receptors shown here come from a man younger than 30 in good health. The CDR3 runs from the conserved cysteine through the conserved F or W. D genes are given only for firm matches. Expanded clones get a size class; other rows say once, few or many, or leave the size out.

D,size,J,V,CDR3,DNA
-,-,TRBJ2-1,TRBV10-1,CASNLQRLSGAGNEQFF,TGCGCCAGCAACCTTCAGAGGCTTAGCGGAGCTGGCAATGAGCAGTTCTTC
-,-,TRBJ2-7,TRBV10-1,CASSENGNEQYF,TGCGCCAGCAGTGAAAATGGAAACGAGCAGTACTTC
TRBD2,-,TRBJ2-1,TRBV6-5,CASSTGGLIYNEQFF,TGTGCCAGCAGTACGGGGGGACTAATATACAATGAGCAGTTCTTC
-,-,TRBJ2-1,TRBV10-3,CAVSDAGSNNEQFF,TGTGCCGTCAGTGATGCAGGGTCCAACAATGAGCAGTTCTTC
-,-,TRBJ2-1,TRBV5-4,CASSLLGIGGYNEQFF,TGTGCCAGCAGCCTTCTTGGGATTGGAGGTTACAATGAGCAGTTCTTC
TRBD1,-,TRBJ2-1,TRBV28,CASSFFRGDRGMNEQFF,TGTGCCAGCAGTTTTTTTCGGGGGGACAGGGGGATGAATGAGCAGTTCTTC
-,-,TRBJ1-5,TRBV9,CASSQDGNQPQHF,TGTGCCAGCAGTCAGGACGGGAATCAGCCCCAGCATTTT
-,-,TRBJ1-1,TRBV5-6,CASSLVQQNTEAFF,TGTGCCAGCAGCTTAGTACAGCAGAACACTGAAGCTTTCTTT
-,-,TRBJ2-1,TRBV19,CASSVTASSYNEQFF,TGTGCCAGTAGTGTCACAGCGAGCTCCTACAATGAGCAGTTCTTC
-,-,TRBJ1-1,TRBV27,CASTEGGEAFF,TGTGCCAGCACGGAGGGGGGGGAAGCTTTCTTT
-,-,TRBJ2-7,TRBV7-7,CASSLDPGSYEQYF,TGTGCTAGCAGCTTAGATCCTGGCTCCTACGAGCAGTACTTC
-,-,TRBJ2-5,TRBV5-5,CASSLDSNQETQYF,TGTGCCAGCAGCTTAGATTCGAACCAAGAGACCCAGTACTTC
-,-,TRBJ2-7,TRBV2,CASSAGGGSYEQYF,TGTGCCAGCAGTGCCGGGGGCGGCTCCTACGAGCAGTACTTC
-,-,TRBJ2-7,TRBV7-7,CASSDGQTYEQYF,TGTGCTAGCAGCGACGGACAGACCTACGAGCAGTACTTC
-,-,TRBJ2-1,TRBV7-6,CASSTLVSSSYNEQFF,TGTGCCAGCAGCACCCTTGTCTCGAGCTCCTACAATGAGCAGTTCTTC
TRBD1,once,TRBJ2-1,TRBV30,CAWTGTAYNEQFF,TGTGCCTGGACCGGGACAGCTTACAATGAGCAGTTCTTC
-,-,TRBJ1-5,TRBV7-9,CASRGTRSNQPQHF,TGTGCCAGCAGGGGGACACGTAGCAATCAGCCCCAGCATTTT
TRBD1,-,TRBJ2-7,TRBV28,CASSSRTGTYEQYF,TGTGCCAGCAGTTCAAGGACAGGGACCTACGAGCAGTACTTC
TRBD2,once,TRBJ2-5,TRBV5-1,CASSLSSGGALETQYF,TGCGCCAGCAGCTTGAGTAGCGGGGGGGCCCTGGAGACCCAGTACTTC
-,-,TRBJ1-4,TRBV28,CASSFRGGSWDELFF,TGTGCCAGCAGTTTCAGGGGCGGGTCATGGGATGAACTGTTTTTT
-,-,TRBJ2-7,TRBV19,CASSPGQIGTEQYF,TGTGCCAGTAGTCCCGGACAAATTGGAACCGAGCAGTACTTC
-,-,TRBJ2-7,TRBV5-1,CASSLDVSYEQYF,TGCGCCAGCAGTTTGGACGTCTCCTACGAGCAGTACTTC
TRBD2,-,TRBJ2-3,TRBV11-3,CASRSPPAGGDTDTQYF,TGTGCCAGCAGGTCCCCGCCAGCGGGGGGCGACACAGATACGCAGTATTTT
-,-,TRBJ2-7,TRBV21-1,CASQGNEGPKSSYEQYF,TGTGCCAGCCAGGGGAATGAGGGTCCAAAGAGCTCCTACGAGCAGTACTTC
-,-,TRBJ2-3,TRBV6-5,CASSYGPSDTQYF,TGTGCCAGCAGTTACGGGCCGTCAGATACGCAGTATTTT
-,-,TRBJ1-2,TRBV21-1,CASSKRQMSNYGYTF,TGTGCCAGCAGCAAAAGACAGATGTCTAACTATGGCTACACCTTC